This T cell receptor (beta chain) was documented in a study of blood T cell repertoires in COVID-19 (dated by TCRdb to the early 2020s). Broadly, across the study: Samples covering the acute and convalescent phases of COVID-19 were provided by collaborators in the United States, Italy and Spain. The material from the prospective study consisted of cDNA or gDNA derived from T cells, B-cell-depleted T cells, or PBMCs. Deeply sampled blood TCRbeta repertoires from subjects exposed to, actively infected with, or recovered from COVID-19 were included in the dataset. The repertoires were released in a freely available public database intended as a resource for research on the immune response to SARS-CoV-2. The samples were drawn from two sources: the first 160 participants of the ongoing ImmuneRACE study, and 950 to 1,500 subjects contributed by 6 global collaborators. Sample metadata almost always included a de-identified subject ID, COVID-19 status, age in years and sex. Where available, HLA class I and class II types were obtained from metadata supplied by the sample provider rather than from assay-based typing.

The germline ends are 13 bases apart after V is trimmed by 4 bases and J by 2 bases. For CDR1 and CDR2, the germline V gene lists SGHRS and YFSETQ. The CDR3 goes from the cysteine to the phenylalanine over 14 residues. Only CDR3 DNA remains: 42 bases, in frame from the first base. TCRbeta CDR3 regions were amplified from genomic DNA by means of the immunoSEQ Assay, a bias-controlled multiplex PCR. For the original study's pipeline: Within the assay, amplification of reference gene primers was used to estimate how many nucleated cells each sample contained. To quantify the absolute abundance of each unique TCRbeta CDR3 rearrangement, sequence reads were collapsed and filtered. Productive Simpson clonality was computed per sample as the square root of Simpson's diversity index over productive rearrangements. The source is immuneACCESS, and TCRdb retained only in-frame sequences with V and J called. Part of the clones is not carried over; for the studies checked, unresolved V genes explain less than half of this, and the remainder is unexplained. V and J calls and clone size are as listed in that table; D and trimming were resolved from the DNA. Present in this sample are under 300,000 clones, approximately 83% of which were seen just once. Of the sample, 3.3% falls within the top ten clones.

Remarks on this clone: Its antigen target is currently unknown. One base away there is no much larger clone; base qualities are not given.

Overall results and qualifications from the work: The quantity of clinical and demographic metadata differed by source and by participant and was supplied without curation.

In the prospective study, participants were roughly 18 to 100 years old, resided in about two dozen geographic areas of the United States, and were enrolled through a virtual design. In the prospective study, cohorts were assigned on the basis of participant-reported clinical history obtained from a screening survey and a study questionnaire. Mobile phlebotomists in the prospective study collected whole blood, serum and a nasopharyngeal or oropharyngeal swab from every participant. Over a roughly two-month period, participants in the prospective study had the option of providing additional blood draws and questionnaires. Before DNA extraction, blood samples from the prospective study were shipped at room temperature or frozen.

The chain is made from TRBV5-1 and TRBJ2-7, with a tentative D gene TRBD2 over 6 matching bases. The sequence came from a woman aged 40 to 50 with acute COVID-19. What was sequenced was PBMCs or T cells enriched from blood (not recorded which). The sequence in DNA is TGCGCCAGCAGCCCGGGACTCGAAGCCTACGAGCAGTACTTC. This codes for CASSPGLEAYEQYF.